This TCR beta chain came from a study of low-dose radiotherapy and immunotherapy resistance in tumors. At the level of the study: Treatment of Cohort 1 consisted of 0.5 Gy per fraction every 2 weeks, adding up to 6.5 Gy. The treatment that patients received was intravenous nivolumab 240 mg every two weeks plus ipilimumab 1 mg/kg every six weeks. Per fraction, Cohort 2 was given 1 Gy every two weeks, accumulating a total of 13 Gy over 26 weeks. Participants were given intravenous cyclophosphamide 200 mg/m2 every two weeks, one day before radiation and immunotherapy.

Both TCRalpha and TCRbeta chains were reverse transcribed with V-gene-specific primers. TCRs underwent roughly 19 PCR cycles of amplification with a constant-region primer and V-primer adapter. TCRdb re-called the reads through MiXCR, storing one row per CDR3 protein. The sample has 80,000 to 95,000 distinct CDR3 sequences; 9.4% are singletons. Sample time point: before trial treatment. This clonotype was recorded at least ten times. This clonotype was sampled from a male donor with prostate cancer. The source was PBMCs, collected before treatment.

Here the CDR3 reads CASRPGWDAATQYF. CDR3 bases: TGTGCCAGCAGACCGGGCTGGGACGCAGCTACGCAGTATTTT. The rearrangement joins TRBV6-5 to TRBJ2-3; D tentatively reads TRBD1 or TRBD2 (5 bases each). Germline V gene data show CDR1 as MNHEY and CDR2 as SVGAGI. The CDR3 runs 14 residues. Deletions cut 6 bases from V and 8 bases from J, with 18 bases between.